This is a list of T cell receptor beta chains from one sample in a study of T cell responses to AZD1222 COVID-19 vaccine. Repertoires were generated with immunoSEQ multiplex PCR, while TCRdb's copy carries only in-frame clones and drops some. This table has about 120,000 clones, 85% to 90% appearing once. The source material was peripheral blood, sampled on day 0 of AZD1222 vaccination. The receptors derive from an adult in good health. Each CDR3 is given with its conserved first and last residue. The order of the fields is V gene, D gene, J gene, clone size, CDR3 DNA, CDR3 protein. A D gene is named only where the DNA matches it firmly. Size values are once, few and many counts, or a class for expanded clones, and some rows have none.

>TRBV6-5|TRBD1|TRBJ1-6|.
TGTGCCAGCAGTTCCACCGGACAGGGATATAATTCACCCCTCCACTTT
CASSSTGQGYNSPLHF
>TRBV7-9|TRBD1|TRBJ2-4|.
TGTGCCAGCAGCTTACCCGGGACAGATAAAAACATTCAGTACTTC
CASSLPGTDKNIQYF
>TRBV29-1|.|TRBJ2-1|few
TGCAGCGTTGAAGATGGGGGCCTCTCCTACAATGAGCAGTTCTTC
CSVEDGGLSYNEQFF
>TRBV2|TRBD1|TRBJ1-5|.
TGTGCCAGCAGTACCCACGGACAGGTCAATCAGCCCCAGCATTTT
CASSTHGQVNQPQHF
>TRBV7-2|TRBD1|TRBJ1-4|.
TGTGCCAGCATCGGGGCACCGGGACAGGGCAGCGAAAAACTGTTTTTT
CASIGAPGQGSEKLFF
>TRBV28|.|TRBJ2-4|few
TGTGCCAGCAGTTTACACAGTCGGGGGGCTCAGTACTTC
CASSLHSRGAQYF
>TRBV6-5|TRBD1|TRBJ1-2|.
TGTGCCAGCACCGACAGGGCCTACTATGGCTACACCTTC
CASTDRAYYGYTF
>TRBV29-1|.|TRBJ2-5|once
TGCAGCGTTGTCCCCAGGGAGGGGGGCACCCAAGAGACCCAGTACTTC
CSVVPREGGTQETQYF
>TRBV7-3|.|TRBJ1-6|.
TGTGCCAGCAGCTTAGAAGGCTGGGGTTCACCCCTCCACTTT
CASSLEGWGSPLHF
>TRBV27|.|TRBJ2-7|.
TGTGCCAGCAGACCGGCCGCCCTCTACGAGCAGTACTTC
CASRPAALYEQYF
>TRBV5-1|TRBD1|TRBJ1-2|.
TGCGCCAGCAACTCCGGGACAGGGGACTATGGCTACACCTTC
CASNSGTGDYGYTF